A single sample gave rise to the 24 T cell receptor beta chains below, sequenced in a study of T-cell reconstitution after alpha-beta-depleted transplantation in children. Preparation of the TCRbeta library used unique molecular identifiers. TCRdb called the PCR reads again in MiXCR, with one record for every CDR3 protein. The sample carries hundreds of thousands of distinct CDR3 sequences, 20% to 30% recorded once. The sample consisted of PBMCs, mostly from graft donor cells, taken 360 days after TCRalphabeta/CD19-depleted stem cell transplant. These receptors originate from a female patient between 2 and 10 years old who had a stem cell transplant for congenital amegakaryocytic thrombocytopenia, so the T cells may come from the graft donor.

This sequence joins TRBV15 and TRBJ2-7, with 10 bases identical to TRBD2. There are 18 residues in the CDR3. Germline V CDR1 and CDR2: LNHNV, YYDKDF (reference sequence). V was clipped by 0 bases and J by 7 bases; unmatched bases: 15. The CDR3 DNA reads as TGTGCCACCAGCAGAGATCAGGTCCTAGCGGGAGTCTTTGGGGAGCAGTACTTC. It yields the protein CATSRDQVLAGVFGEQYF.

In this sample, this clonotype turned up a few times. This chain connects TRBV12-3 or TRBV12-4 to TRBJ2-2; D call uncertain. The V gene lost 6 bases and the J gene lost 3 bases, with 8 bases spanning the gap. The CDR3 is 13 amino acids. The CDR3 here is CASRARDTGELFF. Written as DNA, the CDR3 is TGTGCCAGCAGAGCCCGGGACACCGGGGAGCTGTTTTTT.

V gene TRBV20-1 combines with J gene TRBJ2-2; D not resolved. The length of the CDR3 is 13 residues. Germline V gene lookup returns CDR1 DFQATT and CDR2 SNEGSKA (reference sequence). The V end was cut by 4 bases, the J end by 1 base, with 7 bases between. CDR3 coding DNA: TGCAGTGCTATTATGATGAACACCGGGGAGCTGTTTTTT. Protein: CSAIMMNTGELFF.

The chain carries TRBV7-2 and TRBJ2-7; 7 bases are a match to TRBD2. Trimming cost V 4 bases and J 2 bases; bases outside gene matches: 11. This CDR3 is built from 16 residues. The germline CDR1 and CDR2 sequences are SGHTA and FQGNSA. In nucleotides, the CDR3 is TGTGCCAGCAGCTACGAGCCTTGGGGGGGGGCCTACGAGCAGTACTTC. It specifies CASSYEPWGGAYEQYF.

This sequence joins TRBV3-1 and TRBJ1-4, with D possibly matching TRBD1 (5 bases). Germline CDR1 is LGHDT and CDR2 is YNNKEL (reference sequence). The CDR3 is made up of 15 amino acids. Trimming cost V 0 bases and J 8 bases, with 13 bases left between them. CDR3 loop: CASSQDGGDDEKLFF. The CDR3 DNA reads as TGTGCCAGCAGCCAAGATGGAGGGGATGACGAAAAACTGTTTTTT.

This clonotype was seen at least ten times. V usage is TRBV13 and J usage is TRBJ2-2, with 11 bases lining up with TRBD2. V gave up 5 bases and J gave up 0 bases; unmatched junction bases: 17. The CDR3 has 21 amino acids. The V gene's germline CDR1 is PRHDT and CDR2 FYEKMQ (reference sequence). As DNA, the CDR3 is TGTGCCAGCAGCCCCACCTGGACTAGCGGGTCGGCCTCTACGAACACCGGGGAGCTGTTTTTT. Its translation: CASSPTWTSGSASTNTGELFF. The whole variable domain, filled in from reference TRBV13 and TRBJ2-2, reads AAGVIQSPRHLIKEKRETATLKCYPIPRHDTVYWYQQGPGQDPQFLISFYEKMQSDKGSIPDRFSAQQFSDYHSELNMSSLELGDSALYFCASSPTWTSGSASTNTGELFFGEGSRLTVL.

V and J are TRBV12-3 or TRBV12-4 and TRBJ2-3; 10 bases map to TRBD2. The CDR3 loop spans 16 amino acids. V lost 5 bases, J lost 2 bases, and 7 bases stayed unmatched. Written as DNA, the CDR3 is TGTGCCAGCAGTCTCCGGACTAGCGGAAACACAGATACGCAGTATTTT. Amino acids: CASSLRTSGNTDTQYF.

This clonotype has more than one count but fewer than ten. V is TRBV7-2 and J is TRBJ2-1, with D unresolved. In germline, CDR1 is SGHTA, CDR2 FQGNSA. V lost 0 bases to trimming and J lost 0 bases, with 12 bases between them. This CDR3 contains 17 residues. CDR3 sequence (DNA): TGTGCCAGCAGCTTAGCCTTCCCGCTGAGCTCCTACAATGAGCAGTTCTTC. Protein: CASSLAFPLSSYNEQFF.

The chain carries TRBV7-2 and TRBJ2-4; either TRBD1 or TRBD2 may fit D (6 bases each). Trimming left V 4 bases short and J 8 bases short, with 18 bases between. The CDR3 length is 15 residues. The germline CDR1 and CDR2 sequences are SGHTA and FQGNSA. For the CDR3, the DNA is TGTGCCAGCAGCTCAACCGGGGGCAAGGGACACATTCAGTACTTC. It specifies CASSSTGGKGHIQYF.

The CDR3 nucleotides are TGCGCCAGCAGCCGAGCATCAGGGCTTGAAGCTTTCTTT. Residues: CASSRASGLEAFF. The chain is built from TRBV4-1 and TRBJ1-1; D possibly corresponds to TRBD1 (5 bases). The CDR3 is 13 amino acids. The V gene's germline CDR1 is MGHRA and CDR2 YSYEKL. With 4 bases removed from V and 7 bases from J, the gap between germline ends came to 13 bases.

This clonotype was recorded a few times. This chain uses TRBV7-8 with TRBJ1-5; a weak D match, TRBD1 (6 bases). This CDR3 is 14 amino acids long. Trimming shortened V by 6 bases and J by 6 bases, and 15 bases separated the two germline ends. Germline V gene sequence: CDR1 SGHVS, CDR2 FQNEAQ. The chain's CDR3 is CASRPQTGGQPQHF. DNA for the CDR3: TGTGCCAGCAGGCCTCAGACAGGCGGTCAGCCCCAGCATTTT.

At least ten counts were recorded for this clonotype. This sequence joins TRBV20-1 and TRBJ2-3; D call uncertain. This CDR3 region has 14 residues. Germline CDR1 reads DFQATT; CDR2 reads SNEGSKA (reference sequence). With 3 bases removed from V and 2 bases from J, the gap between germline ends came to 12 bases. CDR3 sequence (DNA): TGCAGTGCTAGCGGACGGAAGTTCACAGATACGCAGTATTTT. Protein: CSASGRKFTDTQYF.

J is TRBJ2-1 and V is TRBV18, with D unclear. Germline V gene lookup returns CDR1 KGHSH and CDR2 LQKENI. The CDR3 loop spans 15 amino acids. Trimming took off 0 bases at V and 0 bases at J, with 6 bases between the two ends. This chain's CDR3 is CASSPPSSSYNEQFF. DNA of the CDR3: TGTGCCAGCTCACCACCTTCGAGCTCCTACAATGAGCAGTTCTTC.

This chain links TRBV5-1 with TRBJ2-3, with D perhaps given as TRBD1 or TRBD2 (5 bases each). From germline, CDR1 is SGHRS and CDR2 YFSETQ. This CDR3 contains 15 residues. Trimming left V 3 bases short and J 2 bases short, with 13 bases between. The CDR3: CASSSGTALTDTQYF. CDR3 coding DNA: TGCGCCAGCAGCTCCGGGACGGCTCTCACAGATACGCAGTATTTT.

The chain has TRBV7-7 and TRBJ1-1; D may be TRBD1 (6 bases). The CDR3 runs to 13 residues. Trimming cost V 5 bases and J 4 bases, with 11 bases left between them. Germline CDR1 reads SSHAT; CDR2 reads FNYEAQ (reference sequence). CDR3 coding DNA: TGTGCCAGCAGCGCCTCCAGGGGCACTGAAGCTTTCTTT. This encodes CASSASRGTEAFF.

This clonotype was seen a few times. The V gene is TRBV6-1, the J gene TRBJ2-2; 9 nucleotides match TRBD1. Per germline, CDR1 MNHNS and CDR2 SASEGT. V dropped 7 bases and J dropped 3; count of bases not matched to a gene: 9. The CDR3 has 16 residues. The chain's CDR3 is CASKDQRQGDTGELFF. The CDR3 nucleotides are TGTGCCAGCAAGGACCAAAGACAGGGGGACACCGGGGAGCTGTTTTTT.

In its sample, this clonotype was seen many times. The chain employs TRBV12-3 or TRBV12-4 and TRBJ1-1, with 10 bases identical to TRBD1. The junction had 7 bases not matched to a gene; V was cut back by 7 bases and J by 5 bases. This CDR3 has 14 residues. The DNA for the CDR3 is TGTGCCAGCATTTCGGGACAGGGGACAACTGAAGCTTTCTTT. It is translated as CASISGQGTTEAFF.

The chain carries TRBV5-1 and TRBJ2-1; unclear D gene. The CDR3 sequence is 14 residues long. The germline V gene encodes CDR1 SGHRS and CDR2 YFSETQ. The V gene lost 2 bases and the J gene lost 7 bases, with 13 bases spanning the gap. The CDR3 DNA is TGCGCCAGCAGCTTTCCGGATTTAGGTAATGAGCAGTTCTTC. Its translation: CASSFPDLGNEQFF.

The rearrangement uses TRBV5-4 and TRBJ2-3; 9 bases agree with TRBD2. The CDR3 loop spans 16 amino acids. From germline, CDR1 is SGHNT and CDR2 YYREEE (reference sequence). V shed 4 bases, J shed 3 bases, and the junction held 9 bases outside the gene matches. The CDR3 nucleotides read TGTGCCAGCAGCCAACGACTAGCGGTGGGGACAGATACGCAGTATTTT. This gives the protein CASSQRLAVGTDTQYF.

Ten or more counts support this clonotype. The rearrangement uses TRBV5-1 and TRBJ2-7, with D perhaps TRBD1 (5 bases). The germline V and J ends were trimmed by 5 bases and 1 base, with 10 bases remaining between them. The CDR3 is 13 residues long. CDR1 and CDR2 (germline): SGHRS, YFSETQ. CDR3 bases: TGCGCCAGCAGTCCGGACAATTCCTACGAGCAGTACTTC. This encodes CASSPDNSYEQYF.

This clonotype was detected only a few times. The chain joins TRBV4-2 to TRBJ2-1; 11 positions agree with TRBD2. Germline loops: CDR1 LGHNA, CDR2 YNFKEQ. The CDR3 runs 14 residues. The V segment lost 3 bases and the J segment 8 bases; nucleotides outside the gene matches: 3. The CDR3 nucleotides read TGTGCCAGCAGCCACACTAGCGGGAGTGATGAGCAGTTCTTC. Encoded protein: CASSHTSGSDEQFF.

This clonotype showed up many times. Here the CDR3 DNA reads TGTGCCAGCAGCCCGAGACGGTCCTCCTACAATGAGCAGTTCTTC. Encoded protein: CASSPRRSSYNEQFF. This chain uses TRBV12-3 or TRBV12-4 with TRBJ2-1; D is undetermined. This CDR3 region has 15 residues. Trimming left V 6 bases short and J 0 bases short, with 12 bases between.

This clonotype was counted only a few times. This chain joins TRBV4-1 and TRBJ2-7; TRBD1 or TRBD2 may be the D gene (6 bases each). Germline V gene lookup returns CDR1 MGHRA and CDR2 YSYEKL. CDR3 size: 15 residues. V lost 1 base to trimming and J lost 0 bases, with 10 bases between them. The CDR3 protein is CASSQGTAGSYEQYF. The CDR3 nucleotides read TGCGCCAGCAGCCAAGGGACAGCGGGCTCCTACGAGCAGTACTTC.

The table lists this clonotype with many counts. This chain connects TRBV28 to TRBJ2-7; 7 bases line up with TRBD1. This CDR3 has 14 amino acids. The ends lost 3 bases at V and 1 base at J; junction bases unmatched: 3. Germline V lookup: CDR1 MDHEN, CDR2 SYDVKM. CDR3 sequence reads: CASSLTGLSYEQYF. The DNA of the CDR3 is TGTGCCAGCAGTTTGACAGGGCTTTCCTACGAGCAGTACTTC.